The 14 T cell receptor beta chains reported below all come from one sample, sequenced in a study of control samples from healthy donors and cancer patients. The assay was immunoSEQ multiplex PCR, and TCRdb's table has in-frame clones only and misses some. This sample yields some 410,000 clones, of which about 93% are seen a single time; just under 6.5% belongs to the top ten. Sequencing was done on a sample of PBMCs. The receptor set was obtained from a man in his forties with head and neck cancer.

This chain uses TRBV7-2 with TRBJ2-7; 16 bases align to TRBD2. This CDR3 is built from 17 residues. V shed 4 bases and J 4 bases; nucleotides not matched to a gene: 7. The germline CDR1 and CDR2 sequences are SGHTA and FQGNSA. CDR3 in amino acids: CASSSGTSGRARYEQYF. CDR3 nucleotide sequence: TGTGCCAGCAGCTCGGGGACTAGCGGGAGGGCCCGGTACGAGCAGTACTTC.

The chain uses TRBV3-1 (or the pseudogene TRBV3-2) and TRBJ2-7; 7 nucleotides align to TRBD1. CDR1 and CDR2 from the germline V gene are LGHDT and YNNKEL (reference sequence). After removal of 4 bases from V and 0 bases from J, the junction contained 3 bases not matched to a gene. The CDR3 is 14 residues long. The CDR3 DNA reads as TGTGCCAGCAGCCTTCGGACAGGCTCCTACGAGCAGTACTTC. It is translated as CASSLRTGSYEQYF.

This chain joins TRBV7-3 and TRBJ2-1; D is unclear. Trimming pared 5 bases from V and 0 bases from J, leaving 14 bases between. The CDR3 length is 16 residues. Germline CDR1 and CDR2: SGHTA and FQGTGA. CDR3 sequence (DNA): TGTGCCAGCAGCCTCATGCCGCGGAGCTCCTACAATGAGCAGTTCTTC. Amino acids: CASSLMPRSSYNEQFF. The full variable domain, completed using reference TRBV7-3 and TRBJ2-1, is GAGVSQTPSNKVTEKGKYVELRCDPISGHTALYWYRQSLGQGPEFLIYFQGTGAADDSGLPNDRFFAVRPEGSVSTLKIQRTERGDSAVYLCASSLMPRSSYNEQFFGPGTRLTVL.

This clone has only a few counts. The gene calls are TRBV11-3 and TRBJ2-1; D assignment may be TRBD1 or TRBD2 (5 bases each). CDR3 length: 13 residues. In germline, CDR1 is SGHNT, CDR2 YENEEA. V lost 5 bases and J lost 8, with 13 bases in between. CDR3 sequence reads: CASSQNRDDEQFF. CDR3 sequence (DNA): TGTGCCAGCAGCCAAAATCGGGACGATGAGCAGTTCTTC.

This clone was found once. The V call is TRBV28, the J call TRBJ1-2; D is possibly TRBD1 (6 bases). Germline V gives CDR1 MDHEN, CDR2 SYDVKM. The germline V and J ends were trimmed by 8 bases and 8 bases, with 21 bases remaining between them. This CDR3 region has 14 residues. The CDR3 here is CASSTPPGARGYTF. The CDR3 region has the DNA TGTGCCAGCTCAACCCCCCCAGGGGCTCGGGGCTACACCTTC.

This clone was observed a single time. V usage is TRBV5-4 and J usage is TRBJ2-7, with D perhaps being TRBD1 or TRBD2 (5 bases each). V was clipped by 4 bases and J by 2 bases, with 16 bases between them. This CDR3 has 15 amino acids. Germline CDR1 is SGHNT and CDR2 is YYREEE (reference sequence). Here the CDR3 reads CASSPGGSYTYEQYF. As DNA, the CDR3 is TGTGCCAGCAGCCCTGGGGGTTCGTATACCTACGAGCAGTACTTC.

This chain joins TRBV29-1 and TRBJ2-2; 9 bases line up with TRBD1. The germline CDR1 and CDR2 sequences are SQVTM and ANQGSEA. The CDR3 has 13 amino acids. V trimming: 4 bases; J trimming: 6 bases; junction bases outside the gene matches: 3. DNA for the CDR3: TGCAGCGTTGTGGACAGGGGCGCCGGGGAGCTGTTTTTT. This codes for CSVVDRGAGELFF.

The chain recombines TRBV5-1 with TRBJ1-2, with D possibly being TRBD1 (5 bases). This CDR3 region has 12 residues. The V and J ends lost 3 bases and 13 bases respectively, with 16 bases between them. The germline CDR1 and CDR2 sequences are SGHRS and YFSETQ. The CDR3 loop is CASSSGTDLSTF. DNA for the CDR3: TGCGCCAGCAGCTCCGGGACGGATCTATCCACCTTC.

This clone came up a few times. The chain is built from TRBV19 and TRBJ2-7; 8 nucleotides line up with TRBD1. CDR3 length equals 13 residues. Germline V CDR1 and CDR2: LNHDA, SQIVND (reference sequence). The junction had 2 bases not matched to a gene; V was cut back by 3 bases and J by 4 bases. The CDR3 nucleotides read TGTGCCAGTAGTATGCAGGGGGCTTACGAGCAGTACTTC. Its protein product is CASSMQGAYEQYF.

The V gene is TRBV5-4, the J gene TRBJ1-5; 7 bases align to TRBD1. Germline V gene lookup returns CDR1 SGHNT and CDR2 YYREEE (reference sequence). The length of the CDR3 is 14 residues. With 1 base clipped from V and 7 bases from J, the junction kept 5 bases outside the gene matches. CDR3 coding DNA: TGTGCCAGCAGCTTGCAGGGGGAAGGACAGCCCCAGCATTTT. It translates to CASSLQGEGQPQHF.

The chain links TRBV5-1 to TRBJ2-1, with D hard to call. CDR3 length equals 17 residues. The V end lost 0 bases, the J end lost 0 bases, and 13 bases lay between the germline ends. Germline loops: CDR1 SGHRS, CDR2 YFSETQ. The CDR3 sequence: CASSLDRVTRSYNEQFF. CDR3 nucleotide sequence: TGCGCCAGCAGCTTGGATAGGGTCACCCGCTCCTACAATGAGCAGTTCTTC.

The V call is TRBV9, the J call TRBJ2-6, with D perhaps matching TRBD2 (7 bases). Germline V gene lookup returns CDR1 SGDLS and CDR2 YYNGEE. Trimming shortened V by 4 bases and J by 2 bases, and 16 bases separated the two germline ends. This CDR3 is built from 17 residues. The DNA for the CDR3 is TGTGCCAGCAGCCACCCTTTGGGGGGGCCTGGGGCCAACGTCCTGACTTTC. This encodes CASSHPLGGPGANVLTF.

The chain carries TRBV6-5 and TRBJ2-2, with 7 positions matching TRBD2. Germline V gene data show CDR1 as MNHEY and CDR2 as SVGAGI. J gave up 7 bases and V 6 bases, and 8 bases lay outside the gene matches. The CDR3 length is 14 residues. CDR3 DNA: TGTGCCAGCAGCTCTCGGGGGGAAGGCGGGGAGCTGTTTTTT. Translation: CASSSRGEGGELFF.

This clone was recorded only once. V gene TRBV28 combines with J gene TRBJ2-7, with 9 bases that match TRBD1. CDR3 size: 13 residues. CDR1 is MDHEN, CDR2 SYDVKM, per germline. V shed 7 bases, J shed 2 bases, and the junction held 3 bases outside the gene matches. CDR3 sequence (DNA): TGTGCCAGCACAACAGGGGGCCCCTACGAGCAGTACTTC. It specifies CASTTGGPYEQYF.